One sample yielded the 21 T cell receptor beta chains listed below, sequenced in a study of T cells in Graves' hyperthyroidism and ophthalmopathy. What was amplified from RNA transcripts were TCR beta CDR3 regions. HTBI primers were used for first-round RT-PCR of the TCR CDR3. Each CDR3 protein is one row after TCRdb ran MiXCR on the multiplex PCR reads. The repertoire holds a few hundred thousand distinct CDR3 sequences, with 20% as singletons. Sequencing input: blood. These TCRs come from a man between 18 and 35 years old with Graves' hyperthyroidism.

The rearrangement links TRBV6-1 to TRBJ1-2, with a tentative D call TRBD1 (5 bases). This CDR3 has 14 amino acids. CDR1 is MNHNS, CDR2 SASEGT, per germline. V was pared by 6 bases and J by 4 bases, with 15 bases between. CDR3 sequence reads: CASRTLGGGYGYTF. The CDR3 region has the DNA TGTGCCAGCAGGACCCTGGGGGGGGGCTATGGCTACACCTTC.

This clonotype was counted ten times or more. The chain combines TRBV12-3 or TRBV12-4 with TRBJ1-5; TRBD1 agrees at 8 bases. The V gene end was trimmed by 4 bases and the J gene end by 7 bases; junction bases not matched to a gene: 6. This CDR3 contains 14 residues. CDR3 sequence: CASSSGGAGQPQHF. The CDR3 region has the DNA TGTGCCAGCAGTTCAGGGGGCGCGGGGCAGCCCCAGCATTTT.

Many counts were recorded for this clonotype. For the CDR3, the DNA is TGTGCCAGTAACTGGGGTATGAACACTGAAGCTTTCTTT. It codes for CASNWGMNTEAFF. The genes are TRBV19 and TRBJ1-1; D not resolved. The CDR3 consists of 13 residues. V lost 7 bases and J lost 0, with 9 bases in between. CDR1 LNHDA and CDR2 SQIVND come from the germline V gene (reference sequence).

The sample holds a few counts of this clonotype. The V call is TRBV20-1, the J call TRBJ2-4, with a tentative D call TRBD1 (6 bases). V was clipped by 6 bases and J by 0 bases, with 15 bases between them. The CDR3 runs to 15 residues. Germline-derived CDR1 and CDR2 are DFQATT and SNEGSKA (reference sequence). This chain's CDR3 is CSAPGERVAKNIQYF. The CDR3 DNA is TGCAGTGCCCCAGGGGAAAGGGTAGCCAAAAACATTCAGTACTTC.

J is TRBJ2-5 and V is TRBV24-1; 9 bases line up with TRBD1. This CDR3 spans 15 amino acids. Losses at the gene ends were 6 bases for V and 2 bases for J; bases not matched to a gene: 6. Germline V gene sequence: CDR1 KGHDR, CDR2 SFDVKD. The chain's CDR3 is CATSPRDREQETQYF. In nucleotides, the CDR3 is TGTGCCACCAGTCCCCGGGACAGGGAACAAGAGACCCAGTACTTC.

The chain links TRBV7-2 to TRBJ2-5; 11 bases line up with TRBD2. Germline CDR1 is SGHTA and CDR2 is FQGNSA. This CDR3 contains 13 residues. V shed 5 bases and J 7 bases; nucleotides not matched to a gene: 3. The CDR3 region has the DNA TGTGCCAGCAGCCTTAGCGGGGGGGGGACCCAGTACTTC. Protein product: CASSLSGGGTQYF.

The table lists this clonotype with many counts. The genes are TRBV19 and TRBJ2-7, with TRBD1 matching 8 bases. From germline, CDR1 is LNHDA and CDR2 SQIVND (reference sequence). CDR3 length: 12 amino acids. The V and J ends lost 6 bases and 6 bases, in that order; junction bases with no gene match: 4. For the CDR3, the DNA is TGTGCCAGTAGGACTGGACAGGGCGAGCAGTACTTC. This translates into CASRTGQGEQYF.

This clonotype was seen a handful of times. The chain recombines TRBV4-2 with TRBJ1-1; D is unresolved. The V end was cut by 2 bases, the J end by 5 bases, with 12 bases between. The CDR3 contains 14 residues. Per the germline V gene, CDR1 is LGHNA and CDR2 is YNFKEQ. The CDR3 spells CASSQPIGRTEAFF. The CDR3 bases are TGTGCCAGCAGCCAACCTATAGGTAGGACTGAAGCTTTCTTT.

The table lists this clonotype with many counts. The J gene is TRBJ1-2, the V gene TRBV29-1, with a tentative D call TRBD1 (6 bases). Germline loops: CDR1 SQVTM, CDR2 ANQGSEA. The CDR3 spans 13 residues. Trimming removed 3 bases from V and 7 bases from J, with 15 bases in between. The DNA of the CDR3 is TGCAGCGTTGAGACAGGAGCAGCTCTTGGCTACACCTTC. Its protein product is CSVETGAALGYTF.

This clonotype was recorded many times. This sequence joins TRBV28 and TRBJ2-7; D unresolved. Germline assignment: CDR1 MDHEN and CDR2 SYDVKM. Trimming took 2 bases from V and 1 from J, leaving 12 bases between them. The CDR3 is made up of 15 amino acids. The DNA of the CDR3 is TGTGCCAGCAGTTTAACGGTAGCTCGGTCCTACGAGCAGTACTTC. This encodes CASSLTVARSYEQYF.

In this sample, this clonotype turned up many times. The CDR3 DNA reads as TGCAGTGCTGGGGGGGGCCCCAAAAACATTCAGTACTTC. It specifies CSAGGGPKNIQYF. The V and J genes are TRBV20-1 and TRBJ2-4, with D perhaps matching TRBD2 (7 bases). The germline CDR1 and CDR2 sequences are DFQATT and SNEGSKA (reference sequence). The CDR3 has 13 residues. V was clipped by 5 bases and J by 2 bases, with 10 bases between them.

This clonotype was counted ten times or more. The chain recombines TRBV7-2 with TRBJ1-1; D gene ambiguous. Germline CDR1 SGHTA, CDR2 FQGNSA. V was cut by 6 bases and J by 7 bases, with 9 bases left in between. This CDR3 contains 11 residues. CDR3 in amino acids: CASRSVSEAFF. CDR3 DNA: TGTGCCAGCAGATCTGTGAGTGAAGCTTTCTTT.

The genes are TRBV7-2 and TRBJ1-1; 8 bases match TRBD1. Germline CDR1 SGHTA, CDR2 FQGNSA. J was trimmed by 7 bases and V by 4 bases; bases with no gene match: 5. This CDR3 comprises 13 residues. CDR3 protein: CASSSQGEGEAFF. For the CDR3, the DNA is TGTGCCAGCAGCTCACAGGGGGAGGGTGAAGCTTTCTTT.

This clonotype showed up many times. The chain carries TRBV12-3 or TRBV12-4 and TRBJ1-2; TRBD1 is a possible D gene (5 bases). The CDR3 contains 11 residues. Trimming removed 2 bases at V and 8 bases at J, with 6 bases between. The CDR3 DNA follows: TGTGCCAGCAGTTTACGGGACGGCTACACCTTC. This translates into CASSLRDGYTF.

Turning to this clonotype: This clone may be a read error of a much larger clone one base away. The chain couples TRBV12-5 to TRBJ1-1; D is unresolved. CDR3 size: 15 residues. Trimming took 2 bases from V and 4 from J, leaving 14 bases between them. CDR1 is LGHNT and CDR2 is FRNRAP in the germline V gene. The CDR3 here is CASGLTTEDATEAFF. The DNA of the CDR3 is TGTGCTAGTGGTTTGACAACGGAGGATGCCACTGAAGCTTTCTTT.

This clonotype was counted many times. The rearrangement joins TRBV18 to TRBJ1-5; the D gene is possibly TRBD1 (6 bases). V was trimmed by 3 bases and J by 5 bases, leaving 14 bases between them. The CDR3 length is 15 residues. Germline loops: CDR1 KGHSH, CDR2 LQKENI. Here the CDR3 reads CASSPYRVEDQPQHF. The CDR3 coding sequence is TGTGCCAGCTCACCCTACAGGGTAGAGGATCAGCCCCAGCATTTT.

This clonotype was seen ten or more times. This sequence joins TRBV30 and TRBJ1-2; no reliable D call. The CDR3 covers 11 residues. CDR1 and CDR2 from the germline V gene are GTSNPN and SVGIG (reference sequence). Trimming took off 0 bases at V and 6 bases at J, with 5 bases between the two ends. The CDR3: CAWSVRDGYTF. The CDR3 bases are TGTGCCTGGAGTGTAAGGGATGGCTACACCTTC.

The V gene is TRBV4-1, the J gene TRBJ1-1; D unresolved. The CDR3 runs to 15 residues. Trimming took 1 base from V and 3 from J, leaving 12 bases between them. Germline V lookup: CDR1 MGHRA, CDR2 YSYEKL. CDR3 sequence reads: CASSQVVTDDTEAFF. CDR3 bases: TGCGCCAGCAGCCAAGTAGTGACCGACGACACTGAAGCTTTCTTT.

Many counts were recorded for this clonotype. The gene calls are TRBV20-1 and TRBJ1-5, with D perhaps TRBD1 (5 bases). Germline CDR1 is DFQATT and CDR2 is SNEGSKA (reference sequence). Trimming pared 3 bases from V and 3 bases from J, leaving 9 bases between. CDR3 length: 13 amino acids. CDR3 sequence (DNA): TGCAGTGCTAGGGGGGTCAACAATCAGCCCCAGCATTTT. It specifies CSARGVNNQPQHF.

This clonotype showed up just a few times. The chain has TRBV7-9 and TRBJ1-3; D may be TRBD1 (5 bases). Trimming took 5 bases from V and 4 from J, leaving 15 bases between them. This CDR3 comprises 15 residues. CDR1 SEHNR and CDR2 FQNEAQ come from the germline V gene (reference sequence). Here the CDR3 DNA reads TGTGCCAGCAGCCGTATAACAGGCCCCGGAAACACCATATATTTT. Its protein product is CASSRITGPGNTIYF.

This clonotype has a single count. The chain is built from TRBV3-1 and TRBJ2-5; D gene uncertain. V gave up 3 bases and J gave up 5 bases, with 7 bases separating them. The germline CDR1 and CDR2 sequences are LGHDT and YNNKEL (reference sequence). CDR3 length: 12 amino acids. Here the CDR3 DNA reads TGTGCCAGCAGCCACCTTGGGGAGACCCAGTACTTC. Translating it yields CASSHLGETQYF.